Listed here are 15 T cell receptor beta chains from one sample, sequenced in a study of blood T cells in healthy people across ages. Alongside a J-beta primer mix, a sample-barcoded 5' primer served in a second PCR lasting about 6 to 12 cycles. TCRdb re-called the 5' RACE reads with MiXCR, one entry per CDR3 protein. The sample has some 690,000 distinct CDR3 sequences, approximately 21% seen once. Sample: blood. The receptors shown here come from a man in his sixties or seventies in good health.

This clonotype was recorded a few times. V gene TRBV28 combines with J gene TRBJ2-5; 11 bases map to TRBD1. Judging by the DNA end, TRBJ2-7 fits better; the J call may be wrong. Germline lookup yields CDR1 MDHEN and CDR2 SYDVKM. This CDR3 has 15 amino acids. CDR3 in amino acids: CASSDTGTGGYEQYF. The CDR3 region has the DNA TGTGCCAGCAGTGATACCGGGACAGGGGGCTACGAGCAGTACTTC.

The chain employs TRBV18 and TRBJ2-1, with 7 nucleotides matching TRBD1. The germline V gene has CDR1 KGHSH and CDR2 LQKENI. CDR3 length: 14 amino acids. The V and J ends lost 5 bases and 6 bases, in that order; junction bases with no gene match: 7. CDR3 in DNA: TGTGCCAGCTCATCGACAGGGTGGGGCAATGAGCAGTTCTTC. It yields the protein CASSSTGWGNEQFF.

The chain carries TRBV15 and TRBJ2-1; 8 positions match TRBD2. The ends lost 0 bases at V and 2 bases at J; junction bases unmatched: 0. Germline V gene data show CDR1 as LNHNV and CDR2 as YYDKDF (reference sequence). The CDR3 runs 15 residues. In nucleotides, the CDR3 is TGTGCCACCAGCAGAGACGGGAGGGCCTACAATGAGCAGTTCTTC. Translated, it gives CATSRDGRAYNEQFF. Supplemented by reference TRBV15 and TRBJ2-1, the full variable domain reads DAMVIQNPRYQVTQFGKPVTLSCSQTLNHNVMYWYQQKSSQAPKLLFHYYDKDFNNEADTPDNFQSRRPNTSFCFLDIRSPGLGDTAMYLCATSRDGRAYNEQFFGPGTRLTVL.

This clonotype showed up just a few times. The V call is TRBV29-1, the J call TRBJ2-5; 8 positions match TRBD2. V lost 2 bases to trimming and J lost 3 bases; unmatched junction nucleotides: 5. CDR1 is SQVTM, CDR2 ANQGSEA, per germline. The CDR3 sequence is 14 residues long. The CDR3 DNA is TGCAGCGTTGAACCCGGGAGGGGAAAAGAGACCCAGTACTTC. It specifies CSVEPGRGKETQYF. The variable domain in full, with the rest retrieved from reference TRBV29-1 and TRBJ2-5, is SAVISQKPSRDICQRGTSLTIQCQVDSQVTMMFWYRQQPGQSLTLIATANQGSEATYESGFVIDKFPISRPNLTFSTLTVSNMSPEDSSIYLCSVEPGRGKETQYFGPGTRLLVL.

A word on this clonotype: The junction departs from germline at one end; a sequencing error may be responsible. The V and J genes are TRBV5-1 and TRBJ2-4; D gene unclear. The CDR3 is 15 residues long. In germline, CDR1 is SGHRS, CDR2 YFSETQ. The CDR3 protein is CANSMIGYGENIQYF. CDR3 nucleotides: TGCGCCAACAGCATGATAGGATATGGGGAAAACATTCAGTACTTC.

This clonotype has more than one count but fewer than ten. This chain links TRBV20-1 with TRBJ2-3; 7 positions match TRBD2. V gave up 1 base and J gave up 7 bases; unmatched junction bases: 5. CDR1 DFQATT and CDR2 SNEGSKA come from the germline V gene (reference sequence). The CDR3 is made up of 13 amino acids. CDR3 protein: CSARGGGRNTQYF. In DNA form, the CDR3 reads TGCAGTGCTAGAGGGGGCGGGAGAAATACGCAGTATTTT.

This clonotype has a count of ten or more. This chain joins TRBV19 and TRBJ2-1; 8 bases are a match to TRBD2. V shed 3 bases, J shed 9 bases, and the junction held 1 base outside the gene matches. The germline gives CDR1 LNHDA, CDR2 SQIVND (reference sequence). This CDR3 contains 12 residues. The CDR3 bases are TGTGCCAGTAGTATTAGCGGGACTGAGCAGTTCTTC. It translates to CASSISGTEQFF.

The sample holds a few counts of this clonotype. The gene calls are TRBV10-3 and TRBJ2-7, with a possible D match to TRBD2 (5 bases). This CDR3 region has 16 residues. V dropped 0 bases and J dropped 6 bases, with 18 bases sitting between them. Looked up from germline, CDR1 is ENHRY and CDR2 is SYGVKD. The CDR3: CAISESYGSLPSEQYF. The CDR3 nucleotides read TGTGCCATCAGTGAGTCGTATGGGAGCCTACCCTCCGAGCAGTACTTC.

This clonotype occurred a few times. The chain couples TRBV4-1 to TRBJ2-3; D might be TRBD2 (6 bases). Germline CDR1 reads MGHRA; CDR2 reads YSYEKL. This CDR3 comprises 18 residues. Trimming shortened V by 5 bases and J by 0 bases, and 21 bases separated the two germline ends. This CDR3 is CASSGDPRGRSSTDTQYF. Here the CDR3 DNA reads TGCGCCAGCAGCGGCGACCCGCGGGGCCGCTCTAGCACAGATACGCAGTATTTT.

This clonotype has at least ten counts. The chain has TRBV20-1 and TRBJ2-5; D perhaps matches TRBD2 (5 bases). Germline lookup yields CDR1 DFQATT and CDR2 SNEGSKA (reference sequence). The CDR3 runs 15 residues. V was clipped by 0 bases and J by 0 bases, with 11 bases between them. CDR3 DNA sequence: TGCAGTGCTAGAGATAAGGACTGGTACCAAGAGACCCAGTACTTC. It is translated as CSARDKDWYQETQYF.

The rearrangement links TRBV5-1 to TRBJ1-1; 7 nucleotides match TRBD1. CDR3 length: 14 amino acids. J was trimmed by 3 bases and V by 2 bases; bases with no gene match: 4. Germline-derived CDR1 and CDR2 are SGHRS and YFSETQ. CDR3 sequence reads: CASSFSGGHTEAFF. The DNA for the CDR3 is TGCGCCAGCAGCTTTTCAGGGGGGCACACTGAAGCTTTCTTT.

The chain carries TRBV7-8 and TRBJ1-2, with a weak D call TRBD1 (6 bases). This CDR3 region has 14 residues. Germline CDR1 and CDR2: SGHVS and FQNEAQ. V was cut by 3 bases and J by 4 bases, with 12 bases left in between. The CDR3 region has the DNA TGTGCCAGCAGCTTCGGGGGCTCCGGCTATGGCTACACCTTC. It yields the protein CASSFGGSGYGYTF.

This sequence joins TRBV5-1 and TRBJ2-7; D may be TRBD2 (6 bases). Trimming removed 3 bases from V and 6 bases from J, with 22 bases in between. Germline V gene sequence: CDR1 SGHRS, CDR2 YFSETQ. This CDR3 is built from 16 residues. Written as DNA, the CDR3 is TGCGCCAGCAGCTCTCTTTACCTCGGGACTTCTAGCGAGCAGTACTTC. This gives the protein CASSSLYLGTSSEQYF. The entire variable domain, with the rest obtained from reference TRBV5-1 and TRBJ2-7, is as follows: KAGVTQTPRYLIKTRGQQVTLSCSPISGHRSVSWYQQTPGQGLQFLFEYFSETQRNKGNFPGRFSGRQFSNSRSEMNVSTLELGDSALYLCASSSLYLGTSSEQYFGPGTRLTVT.

This clonotype was observed a few times. The genes are TRBV24-1 and TRBJ2-1, with TRBD2 identical over 7 bases. The trim removed 3 bases at V and 0 bases at J, leaving 10 bases unmatched. This CDR3 has 18 amino acids. CDR1 and CDR2 from the germline V gene are KGHDR and SFDVKD. The CDR3 DNA reads TGTGCCACCAGTGATGATACTAGCGCGTCAAGCTCCTACAATGAGCAGTTCTTC. Translating gives CATSDDTSASSSYNEQFF.

This clonotype was counted only a few times. CDR3 loop: CASSLGQGITDTQYF. The CDR3 coding sequence is TGTGCCAGCAGCCTAGGACAGGGAATCACAGATACGCAGTATTTT. The V call is TRBV5-6, the J call TRBJ2-3, with 8 bases aligning to TRBD1. The germline CDR1 and CDR2 sequences are SGHDT and YYEEEE. V lost 4 bases, J lost 2 bases, and 6 bases stayed unmatched. CDR3 length: 15 amino acids. The full variable domain, with the rest looked up from reference TRBV5-6 and TRBJ2-3, is DAGVTQSPTHLIKTRGQQVTLRCSPKSGHDTVSWYQQALGQGPQFIFQYYEEEERQRGNFPDRFSGHQFPNYSSELNVNALLLGDSALYLCASSLGQGITDTQYFGPGTRLTVL.